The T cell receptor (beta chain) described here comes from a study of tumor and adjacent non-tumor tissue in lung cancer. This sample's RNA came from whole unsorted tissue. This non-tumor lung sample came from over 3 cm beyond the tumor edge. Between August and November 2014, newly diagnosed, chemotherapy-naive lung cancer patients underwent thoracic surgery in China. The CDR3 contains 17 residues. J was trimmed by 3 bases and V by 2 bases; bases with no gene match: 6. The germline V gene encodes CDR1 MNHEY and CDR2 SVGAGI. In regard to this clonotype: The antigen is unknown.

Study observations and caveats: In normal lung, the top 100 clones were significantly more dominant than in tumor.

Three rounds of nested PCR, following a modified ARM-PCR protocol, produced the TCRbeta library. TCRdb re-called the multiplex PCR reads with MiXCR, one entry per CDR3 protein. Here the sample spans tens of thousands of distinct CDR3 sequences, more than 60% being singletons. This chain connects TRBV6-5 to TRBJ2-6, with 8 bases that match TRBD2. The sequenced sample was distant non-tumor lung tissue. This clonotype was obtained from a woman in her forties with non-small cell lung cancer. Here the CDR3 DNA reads TGTGCCAGCAGTTACGGGACTAGTGGGATTGGGGCCAACGTCCTGACTTTC. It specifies CASSYGTSGIGANVLTF.